Listed here is a single TCR beta chain. This clonotype has only a few counts. Its antigen target is currently unknown. Base-call qualities are not available, and no considerably larger clone is one nucleotide away. The sample's treatment or condition label is to be understood as: live attenuated yellow fever vaccine strain. At every blood-draw timepoint, two biological replicates of bulk PBMCs were collected. A standard Ficoll-Paque protocol was used to isolate PBMCs from peripheral blood. RNA was extracted with TriZol from bulk PBMCs, CD4 and CD8 fractions, and dextramer-positive and dextramer-negative fractions. The data were taken from a study of T cells after yellow fever vaccination (dated by TCRdb to about 2019). For the wider study: The SMART-Seq v4 Ultra Low Input RNA kit was used to prepare libraries from fractions with low cell numbers. To follow T-cell clones before and after primary and booster YFV17D yellow fever vaccination, bulk TCR alpha and beta repertoires were sequenced over time. Blood was drawn at multiple timepoints before and after primary and secondary immunization, with bulk PBMC replicates and cell subsets isolated. The cohort comprised two healthy male donors, one aged 18 to 29 and one aged 30 to 40 years. What the research found in general, with its limitations: A small fraction of clonotypes showed up in both the CD4 and CD8 compartments, probably as a result of convergent recombination. The secondary T-cell response was weaker than the primary response but faster, peaking on day 5 instead of day 15. Because the study included only a couple of donors, the extent to which the findings can be generalized is limited. Most clones expanded after primary vaccination were re-detected after the booster (approximately 95% of CD4 and approximately 89% of CD8), suggesting broad memory maintenance. Because abundant contaminating clonotypes from the bulk population could be contained in FACS-sorted repertoires, computational filtering was required.

The CDR3 runs 15 amino acids, cysteine and phenylalanine included. Only the CDR3 DNA is retained, 45 bases long and in frame from the first base. Trimming removed 0 bases from V and 4 bases from J, leaving 11 bases between the germline ends. According to the germline V gene, CDR1 reads SGHTA and CDR2 reads FQGNSA. Synthesis of TCR cDNA relied on 5'RACE template switching, a step that introduced a universal primer site along with unique molecular identifiers. Priming for cDNA synthesis came from both the TCR alpha and TCR beta constant segments. Library amplification used two PCR steps, and the second PCR step added sample barcodes and sequencing adapters. Libraries were sequenced on Illumina HiSeq 2500 (2x100 bp) or NovaSeq (2x150 bp). On the authors' methods: Reads were demultiplexed and collapsed into UMI consensus sequences with MIGEC, and V(D)J alignment was performed with MiXCR. Vaccine-responding clonotypes were defined with edgeR using replicate PBMC samples, requiring FDR below 0.01 and a log2 fold change above 5 up to day 15. Bulk clonotypes were assigned CD4 or CD8 identity according to which sequenced CD4 or CD8 repertoire held them at higher abundance. TCRdb reprocessing: public reads trimmed at Q25 with fastp, clones called with MiXCR, in-frame beta chains kept. Rows with a matching CDR3 protein are joined into one entry that keeps the most common DNA and genes. TCRdb's processing, not the authors', yielded these V and J calls. Counted in this sample were approximately 600,000 distinct CDR3 sequences; 9% to 15% of them appeared once. Of the sample, 15% falls within the top ten clones.

The origin of this receptor is a man aged 30 to 45 who received the YFV17D yellow fever vaccine. Sequencing was performed on PBMCs, taken on the day of the yellow fever booster vaccination. The chain uses TRBV7-2 and TRBJ2-3; the D gene is perhaps TRBD2, on 5 matching bases. The CDR3 region has the sequence CASSLAGVVADTQYF. The sequenced DNA: TGTGCCAGCAGCTTAGCGGGAGTAGTTGCAGATACGCAGTATTTT.